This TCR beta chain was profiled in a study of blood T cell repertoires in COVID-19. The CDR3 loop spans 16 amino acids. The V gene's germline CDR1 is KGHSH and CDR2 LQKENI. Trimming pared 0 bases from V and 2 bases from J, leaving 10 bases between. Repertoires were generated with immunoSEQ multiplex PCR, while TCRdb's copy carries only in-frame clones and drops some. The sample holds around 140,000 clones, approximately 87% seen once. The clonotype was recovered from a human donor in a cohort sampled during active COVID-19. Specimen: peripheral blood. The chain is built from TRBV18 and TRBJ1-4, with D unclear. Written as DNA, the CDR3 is TGTGCCAGCTCACCACCAGGGAGGAAGACTAATGAAAAACTGTTTTTT. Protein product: CASSPPGRKTNEKLFF. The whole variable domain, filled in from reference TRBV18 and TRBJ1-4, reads NAGVMQNPRHLVRRRGQEARLRCSPMKGHSHVYWYRQLPEEGLKFMVYLQKENIIDESGMPKERFSAEFPKEGPSILRIQQVVRGDSAAYFCASSPPGRKTNEKLFFGSGTQLSVL.